The TCR beta chain described here comes from a study of human T cells and chemical hapten exposure. Study findings and constraints: The donor cohort had alopecia, so its immune response may not match that of healthy people.

Time point: patch test 1, 2 weeks after DPC sensitization. Documented treatment: therapeutic diphenylcyclopropenone sensitization with weekly scalp DPC. Blood sampling occurred before each patch-test application. TCRdb itself ran the RACE reads through MiXCR, one entry per CDR3 protein. The sample yields about 340,000 distinct CDR3 sequences, approximately 6.9% seen once. This clonotype has more than one count but fewer than ten. Its antigen is not known. The CDR3 runs 17 residues. V dropped 1 base and J dropped 4; count of bases not matched to a gene: 12. Germline loops: CDR1 MGHRA, CDR2 YSYEKL. The chain employs TRBV4-1 and TRBJ1-1; TRBD1 matches 7 bases. The TCR comes from a woman under 30 with alopecia areata. Some clones in this sample may be carry-over from other donors' samples. The source material was whole blood, sampled in connection with sensitization to the hapten diphenylcyclopropenone (DPC). The CDR3 DNA reads as TGCGCCAGCAGCCAAGGGACAGGTGGTCTTTTCACCACTGAAGCTTTCTTT. It translates to CASSQGTGGLFTTEAFF.